The 23 T cell receptor beta chains below all came from one sample that was sequenced in a study of T-cell memory formation after mild COVID-19. TCRdb re-called the 5' RACE reads through MiXCR, storing one row per CDR3 protein. The table shows some 350,000 distinct CDR3 sequences, with approximately 12% occurring only once. Input material: PBMCs or a T cell subset sorted from them (not recorded which). The receptors derive from a man in his late teens or twenties who had mild COVID-19 (a few samples of this study predate the infection). Cell type and time point are not known.

In its sample, this clonotype was seen many times. This rearrangement joins TRBV9 to TRBJ2-3; 8 nucleotides agree with TRBD2. V shed 3 bases and J 8 bases; nucleotides not matched to a gene: 8. This CDR3 is 14 amino acids long. Per the germline V gene, CDR1 is SGDLS and CDR2 is YYNGEE. CDR3 in amino acids: CASSGGGFMSTQYF. The CDR3 DNA is TGTGCCAGCAGCGGCGGGGGGTTCATGAGTACGCAGTATTTT.

This clonotype occurred once. A much larger clone is a single base away; this may be a read error. The V and J genes are TRBV5-1 and TRBJ1-2; 7 bases line up with TRBD1. With V trimmed by 3 bases and J by 4 bases, 3 bases remained unmatched. CDR1 and CDR2 (germline): SGHRS, YFSETQ. This CDR3 is built from 13 residues. In DNA form, the CDR3 reads TGCGCCAGCAGCTGGGGACAGATCTATGGCTACACCTTC. This encodes CASSWGQIYGYTF. The full variable domain, in which reference TRBV5-1 and TRBJ1-2 provide the parts outside the CDR3, is KAGVTQTPRYLIKTRGQQVTLSCSPISGHRSVSWYQQTPGQGLQFLFEYFSETQRNKGNFPGRFSGRQFSNSRSEMNVSTLELGDSALYLCASSWGQIYGYTFGSGTRLTVV.

This clonotype occurred many times. The V and J genes are TRBV15 and TRBJ1-1, with D hard to call. Germline CDR1 is LNHNV and CDR2 is YYDKDF (reference sequence). CDR3 length: 16 residues. V shed 1 base and J shed 1 base, with 13 bases lying between them. Written as DNA, the CDR3 is TGTGCCACCAGCAGAGCACCCACGTATGCGAACACTGAAGCTTTCTTT. Translated: CATSRAPTYANTEAFF.

The rearrangement links TRBV4-3 to TRBJ2-2, with D uncertain. CDR3 length equals 13 residues. V lost 4 bases, J lost 5 bases, and 8 bases lay in between. The germline gives CDR1 LGHNA, CDR2 YSLEER. CDR3 loop: CASSRFITGELFF. The CDR3 DNA reads as TGCGCCAGCAGCCGATTCATAACCGGGGAGCTGTTTTTT.

The chain has TRBV20-1 and TRBJ2-3, with 9 positions matching TRBD2. Germline V gene sequence: CDR1 DFQATT, CDR2 SNEGSKA (reference sequence). The CDR3 loop spans 14 amino acids. Unmatched junction bases numbered 6, after V lost 5 bases and J lost 3 bases. The CDR3 loop is CSAGSAGGTDTQYF. In nucleotides, the CDR3 is TGCAGTGCTGGGTCGGCGGGGGGGACAGATACGCAGTATTTT.

V and J are TRBV4-2 and TRBJ2-7, with 9 bases lining up with TRBD1. The CDR3 is 17 residues long. Germline V gives CDR1 LGHNA, CDR2 YNFKEQ. With 2 bases clipped from V and 0 bases from J, the junction kept 8 bases outside the gene matches. The CDR3 coding sequence is TGTGCCAGCAGCCAACTGATCCGGGACAGGGCCTCCTACGAGCAGTACTTC. Protein: CASSQLIRDRASYEQYF.

The chain carries TRBV7-9 and TRBJ2-2; 8 positions match TRBD1. The CDR3 runs 13 residues. CDR1 and CDR2 (germline): SEHNR, FQNEAQ (reference sequence). J lost 6 bases, V lost 11 bases, and 8 bases had no gene match. The CDR3 nucleotides read TGTGCCGGACTTCAGGGGGCCTCCGGGGAGCTGTTTTTT. This codes for CAGLQGASGELFF.

In this sample, this clonotype turned up a few times. This chain uses TRBV20-1 with TRBJ1-2; a weak D match, TRBD1 (5 bases). This CDR3 has 13 amino acids. Germline CDR1 and CDR2: DFQATT and SNEGSKA (reference sequence). V lost 1 base to trimming and J lost 8 bases, with 14 bases between them. CDR3 bases: TGCAGTGCTAGAGCAGGGTCAGTGGAAGGCTACACCTTC. It encodes CSARAGSVEGYTF.

This clonotype has a count of ten or more. The chain recombines TRBV12-3 or TRBV12-4 with TRBJ2-7; D gene unclear. V was clipped by 3 bases and J by 1 base, with 13 bases between them. This CDR3 region has 15 residues. The CDR3 DNA follows: TGTGCCAGCAGTTTTTCCAGCCACACATCCTACGAGCAGTACTTC. Translated, it gives CASSFSSHTSYEQYF.

Only a few counts were recorded for this clonotype. The chain has TRBV15 and TRBJ2-2, with D perhaps TRBD1 (6 bases). This CDR3 comprises 13 residues. The V gene's germline CDR1 is LNHNV and CDR2 YYDKDF (reference sequence). With 5 bases removed from V and 6 bases from J, the gap between germline ends came to 10 bases. The CDR3 bases are TGTGCCACCAGCGTAAAGGGGGCCGGGGAGCTGTTTTTT. Translation gives CATSVKGAGELFF.

The chain recombines TRBV7-9 with TRBJ1-3; TRBD1 might be the D (6 bases). Germline lookup yields CDR1 SEHNR and CDR2 FQNEAQ (reference sequence). CDR3 length: 15 amino acids. V was clipped by 2 bases and J by 0 bases, with 8 bases between them. The CDR3 nucleotides read TGTGCCAGCAGCTTAAGGGGGGACTCTGGAAACACCATATATTTT. Translation gives CASSLRGDSGNTIYF.

The rearrangement joins TRBV6-2 or TRBV6-3 to TRBJ1-1, with a weak D call TRBD1 (6 bases). Looked up from germline, CDR1 is MNHEY and CDR2 is SVGEGT. V lost 0 bases to trimming and J lost 4 bases, with 12 bases between them. The CDR3 covers 15 residues. The CDR3: CASSYSAGVGTEAFF. The CDR3 nucleotides are TGTGCCAGCAGTTACTCGGCAGGGGTTGGCACTGAAGCTTTCTTT.

This clonotype turned up a few times. The chain carries TRBV5-4 and TRBJ2-5; D gene unclear. The CDR3 spans 13 residues. Germline V lookup: CDR1 SGHNT, CDR2 YYREEE (reference sequence). Trimming stripped 2 bases from V and 4 bases from J, with 9 bases between. The CDR3 is CASSFVGSETQYF. In nucleotides, the CDR3 is TGTGCCAGCAGCTTTGTCGGATCAGAGACCCAGTACTTC.

V and J are TRBV4-3 and TRBJ2-2; the D gene is possibly TRBD2 (5 bases). Germline assignment: CDR1 LGHNA and CDR2 YSLEER. Between the trimmed V and J ends, which lost 0 bases and 3 bases, there was a span of 17 bases. This CDR3 comprises 18 residues. CDR3 residues: CASSQEGFPRGYTGELFF. As DNA, the CDR3 is TGCGCCAGCAGCCAAGAAGGGTTCCCACGAGGGTACACCGGGGAGCTGTTTTTT.

This clonotype was recorded at least ten times. The genes are TRBV4-3 and TRBJ2-3; TRBD2 matches 10 bases. The CDR3 has 15 amino acids. The V and J ends lost 4 bases and 6 bases, in that order; junction bases with no gene match: 7. In germline, CDR1 is LGHNA, CDR2 YSLEER. The DNA of the CDR3 is TGCGCCAGCAGCCTCAGCGGGGGGGCCATCGATACGCAGTATTTT. It specifies CASSLSGGAIDTQYF.

The CDR3 DNA follows: TGCAGTGCTCCGAGGACAGGGGACAATCAGCCCCAGCATTTT. Translating it yields CSAPRTGDNQPQHF. The chain is built from TRBV20-1 and TRBJ1-5; TRBD1 agrees at 9 bases. The V gene's germline CDR1 is DFQATT and CDR2 SNEGSKA (reference sequence). This CDR3 is 14 amino acids long. Trimming removed 5 bases from V and 3 bases from J; junction bases left unmatched: 5.

The J gene is TRBJ2-5, the V gene TRBV5-1; D is possibly TRBD1 (6 bases). CDR1 and CDR2 from the germline V gene are SGHRS and YFSETQ. This CDR3 is built from 14 residues. V was cut by 2 bases and J by 1 base, with 9 bases left in between. The CDR3 protein is CASSFGQLQETQYF. The CDR3 nucleotides are TGCGCCAGCAGCTTCGGACAGCTCCAAGAGACCCAGTACTTC. Supplemented by reference TRBV5-1 and TRBJ2-5, the full variable domain reads KAGVTQTPRYLIKTRGQQVTLSCSPISGHRSVSWYQQTPGQGLQFLFEYFSETQRNKGNFPGRFSGRQFSNSRSEMNVSTLELGDSALYLCASSFGQLQETQYFGPGTRLLVL.

This sequence joins TRBV5-1 and TRBJ1-2; 10 nucleotides agree with TRBD1. The CDR3 totals 14 residues. J was trimmed by 7 bases and V by 5 bases; bases with no gene match: 8. Germline lookup yields CDR1 SGHRS and CDR2 YFSETQ. The CDR3 protein is CASRPQTGGVGYTF. The CDR3 DNA is TGCGCCAGCAGGCCTCAGACAGGGGGCGTTGGCTACACCTTC.

This clonotype came up many times. This chain joins TRBV7-2 and TRBJ2-5; 8 bases agree with TRBD1. The CDR3 loop spans 15 amino acids. Germline loops: CDR1 SGHTA, CDR2 FQGNSA. V trimming: 1 base; J trimming: 4 bases; junction bases outside the gene matches: 5. Here the CDR3 DNA reads TGTGCCAGCAGCTTAGACAGGGGGACCGGAGAGACCCAGTACTTC. Translated, it gives CASSLDRGTGETQYF.

This clonotype was picked up a small number of times. The chain is built from TRBV12-3 or TRBV12-4 and TRBJ2-2; the D gene is possibly TRBD2 (6 bases). The CDR3 extends over 15 amino acids. V was shortened by 2 bases and J by 4 bases, with 11 bases between the two germline ends. CDR3 DNA: TGTGCCAGCAGTTTACAGGCGGGATTCACCGGGGAGCTGTTTTTT. Protein: CASSLQAGFTGELFF.

The chain links TRBV6-5 to TRBJ2-7; D possibly corresponds to TRBD2 (5 bases). CDR3 length: 13 residues. The germline CDR1 and CDR2 sequences are MNHEY and SVGAGI. The germline V and J ends were trimmed by 7 bases and 2 bases, with 12 bases remaining between them. The DNA for the CDR3 is TGTGCCAGCAAGGGAGCGGAGGCCTACGAGCAGTACTTC. Amino acids: CASKGAEAYEQYF.

CDR3 DNA sequence: TGTGCCAGCAGTGTGGGTTTCGATTCACCCCTCCACTTT. It is translated as CASSVGFDSPLHF. V is TRBV25-1 and J is TRBJ1-6, with D unresolved. This CDR3 has 13 residues. Germline values: CDR1 MGHDK, CDR2 SYGVNS. The V end was cut by 4 bases, the J end by 8 bases, with 9 bases between.

CDR3 nucleotides: TGTGCCAGCACCCCCCAACCCGGGGAGTATACGCAGTATTTT. Its protein is CASTPQPGEYTQYF. The V call is TRBV4-2, the J call TRBJ2-3; weak D call: TRBD2 (5 bases). The CDR3 is made up of 14 amino acids. The germline V gene encodes CDR1 LGHNA and CDR2 YNFKEQ. With 7 bases removed from V and 7 bases from J, the gap between germline ends came to 18 bases.